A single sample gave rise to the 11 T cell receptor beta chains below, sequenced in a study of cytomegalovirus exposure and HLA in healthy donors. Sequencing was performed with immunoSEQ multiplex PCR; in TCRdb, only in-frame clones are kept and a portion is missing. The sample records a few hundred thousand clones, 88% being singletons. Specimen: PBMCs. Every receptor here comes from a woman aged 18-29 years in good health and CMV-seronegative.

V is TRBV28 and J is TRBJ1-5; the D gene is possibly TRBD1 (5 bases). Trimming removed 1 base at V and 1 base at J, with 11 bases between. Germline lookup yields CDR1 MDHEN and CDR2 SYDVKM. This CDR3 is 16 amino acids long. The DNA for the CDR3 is TGTGCCAGCAGTTTATTTAGGGGACTCAGCAATCAGCCCCAGCATTTT. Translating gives CASSLFRGLSNQPQHF.

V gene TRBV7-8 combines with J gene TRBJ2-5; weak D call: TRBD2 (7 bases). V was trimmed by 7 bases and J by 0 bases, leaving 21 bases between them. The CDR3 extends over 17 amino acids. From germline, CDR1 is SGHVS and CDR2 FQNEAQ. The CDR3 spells CASTLWGGPGNQETQYF. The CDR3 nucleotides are TGTGCCAGCACGCTCTGGGGGGGCCCGGGGAACCAAGAGACCCAGTACTTC. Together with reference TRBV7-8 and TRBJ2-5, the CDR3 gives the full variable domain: GAGVSQSPRYKVAKRGQDVALRCDPISGHVSLFWYQQALGQGPEFLTYFQNEAQLDKSGLPSDRFFAERPEGSVSTLKIQRTQQEDSAVYLCASTLWGGPGNQETQYFGPGTRLLVL.

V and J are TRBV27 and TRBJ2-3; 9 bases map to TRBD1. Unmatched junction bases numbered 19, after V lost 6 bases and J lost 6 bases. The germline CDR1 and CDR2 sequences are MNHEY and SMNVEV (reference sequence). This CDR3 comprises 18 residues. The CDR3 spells CASRTDRGVGGGGDTQYF. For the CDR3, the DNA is TGTGCCAGCAGGACCGACAGGGGGGTAGGGGGAGGGGGGGATACGCAGTATTTT.

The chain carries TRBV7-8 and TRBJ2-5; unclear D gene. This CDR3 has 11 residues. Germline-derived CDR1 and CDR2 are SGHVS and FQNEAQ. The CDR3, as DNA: TGTGCTGCACAGTACCAAGAGACCCAGTACTTC. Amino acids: CAAQYQETQYF.

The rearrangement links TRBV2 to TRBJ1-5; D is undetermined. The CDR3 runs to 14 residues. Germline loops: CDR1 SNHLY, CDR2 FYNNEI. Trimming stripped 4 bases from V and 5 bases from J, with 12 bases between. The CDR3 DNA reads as TGTGCCAGCAGTGCGGGATCTGTATATCAGCCCCAGCATTTT. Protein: CASSAGSVYQPQHF. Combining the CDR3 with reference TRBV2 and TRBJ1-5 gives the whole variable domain EPEVTQTPSHQVTQMGQEVILRCVPISNHLYFYWYRQILGQKVEFLVSFYNNEISEKSEIFDDQFSVERPDGSNFTLKIRSTKLEDSAMYFCASSAGSVYQPQHFGDGTRLSIL.

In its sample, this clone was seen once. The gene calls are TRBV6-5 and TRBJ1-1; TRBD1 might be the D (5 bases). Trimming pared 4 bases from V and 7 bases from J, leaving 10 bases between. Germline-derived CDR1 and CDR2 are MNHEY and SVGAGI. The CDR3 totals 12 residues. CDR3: CASSLPGFEAFF. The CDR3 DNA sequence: TGTGCCAGCAGTTTACCAGGGTTTGAAGCTTTCTTT.

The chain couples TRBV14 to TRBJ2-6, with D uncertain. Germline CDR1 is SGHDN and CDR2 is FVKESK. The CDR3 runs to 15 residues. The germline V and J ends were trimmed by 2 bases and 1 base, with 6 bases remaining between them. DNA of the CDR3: TGTGCCAGCAGCCAAATCGGGTCTGGGGCCAACGTCCTGACTTTC. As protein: CASSQIGSGANVLTF.

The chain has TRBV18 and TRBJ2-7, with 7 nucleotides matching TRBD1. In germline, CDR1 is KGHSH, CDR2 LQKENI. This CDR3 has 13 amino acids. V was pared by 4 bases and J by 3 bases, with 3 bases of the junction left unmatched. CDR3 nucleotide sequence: TGTGCCAGCTCACAGGGACAGAACTACGAGCAGTACTTC. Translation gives CASSQGQNYEQYF.

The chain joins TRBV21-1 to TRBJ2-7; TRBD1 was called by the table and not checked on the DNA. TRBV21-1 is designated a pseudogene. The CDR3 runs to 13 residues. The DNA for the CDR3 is TGTGCCAGCAGAGAAAGAGGACAGGACGAGCAGTACTTC. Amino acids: CASRERGQDEQYF.

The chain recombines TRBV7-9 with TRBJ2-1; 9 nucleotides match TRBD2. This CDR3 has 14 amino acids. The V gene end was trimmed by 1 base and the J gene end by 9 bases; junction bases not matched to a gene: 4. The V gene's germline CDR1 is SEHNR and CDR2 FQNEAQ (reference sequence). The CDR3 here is CASSLGSGRGEQFF. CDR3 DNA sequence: TGTGCCAGCAGCTTAGGTAGCGGGAGAGGTGAGCAGTTCTTC.

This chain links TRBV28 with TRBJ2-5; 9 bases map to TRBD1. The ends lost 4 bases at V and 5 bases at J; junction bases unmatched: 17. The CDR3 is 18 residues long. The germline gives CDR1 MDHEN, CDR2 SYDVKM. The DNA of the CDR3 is TGTGCCAGCAGTTCCAGACAGGGGGTGCCCCCTTCTTGGGAGACCCAGTACTTC. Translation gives CASSSRQGVPPSWETQYF.